A single sample is the source of the 4 T cell receptor beta chains below, sequenced in a study of blood T cell repertoires in COVID-19. This table comes from immunoSEQ multiplex PCR, and its TCRdb copy is limited to in-frame clones, with some not included. The sample carries under 200,000 clones, around four fifths recorded once. The sequenced sample consisted of peripheral blood. These receptors originate from a woman over 75 with COVID-19, enrolled during active disease.

The chain uses TRBV28 and TRBJ2-7; TRBD1 matches at 7 bases. CDR3 length: 15 residues. Trimming at V came to 3 bases and at J to 2 bases, leaving 7 bases not matched to a gene. Germline assignment: CDR1 MDHEN and CDR2 SYDVKM. In nucleotides, the CDR3 is TGTGCCAGCAGTTTGACAGGGCCCCCCCCCTACGAGCAGTACTTC. Its translation: CASSLTGPPPYEQYF.

This chain joins TRBV7-9 and TRBJ2-2; 8 bases match TRBD2. Germline trimming cut 5 bases from V and 4 bases from J; bases unmatched to any gene: 6. This CDR3 contains 15 residues. Germline CDR1 reads SEHNR; CDR2 reads FQNEAQ (reference sequence). CDR3 sequence: CASSPPGRGTGELFF. The CDR3 coding sequence is TGTGCCAGCAGCCCCCCCGGGAGGGGCACCGGGGAGCTGTTTTTT.

This clone was recorded once. This chain links TRBV3-1 (or the pseudogene TRBV3-2) with TRBJ2-3, with 15 bases matching TRBD2. The CDR3 is made up of 20 amino acids. J was trimmed by 4 bases and V by 0 bases; bases with no gene match: 11. The germline gives CDR1 LGHDT, CDR2 YNNKEL (reference sequence). The CDR3 DNA is TGTGCCAGCAGCCAAGATTTTCGTACCGGGACTAGCGGGAGGTCAGATACGCAGTATTTT. Translating it yields CASSQDFRTGTSGRSDTQYF.

This clone was seen more than once but under ten times. The chain links TRBV15 to TRBJ2-3, with 8 bases aligning to TRBD2. This CDR3 has 16 amino acids. J lost 2 bases, V lost 1 base, and 5 bases had no gene match. The germline V gene has CDR1 LNHNV and CDR2 YYDKDF (reference sequence). The CDR3 loop reads CATSRVTSGPTDTQYF. CDR3 nucleotides: TGTGCCACCAGCAGAGTCACTAGCGGACCCACAGATACGCAGTATTTT. The full variable domain, with the rest looked up from reference TRBV15 and TRBJ2-3, is DAMVIQNPRYQVTQFGKPVTLSCSQTLNHNVMYWYQQKSSQAPKLLFHYYDKDFNNEADTPDNFQSRRPNTSFCFLDIRSPGLGDTAMYLCATSRVTSGPTDTQYFGPGTRLTVL.